The entry that follows covers one T cell receptor beta chain sequence. No antigen is known for it. A read error may account for a junction end that differs from germline. The data are from a study of blood T cells in healthy people across ages. The length of the CDR3 is 13 residues. The germline CDR1 and CDR2 sequences are SNHLY and FYNNEI. Study outcomes and limitations: Naive T cell percentage strongly correlated with TCR beta diversity.

The authors extracted at least 5 micrograms of total RNA per sample. For the second PCR, which ran for about 7 to 12 cycles, a sample-barcoded 5' primer and a J-beta primer mix were used. TCRdb reprocessed the 5' RACE reads with MiXCR, giving one entry per CDR3 protein. The sample yields about 1 million distinct CDR3 sequences, roughly 45% seen once. The receptor's source is an older woman in good health. Sequenced sample: blood. The chain employs TRBV2 and TRBJ1-2; D gene ambiguous. The CDR3 DNA is TGCGCCAGCGTCGAGGGTTCGCACTATGGCTACACCTTC. This encodes CASVEGSHYGYTF.